Listed below are T cell receptor beta chains from one sample, sequenced in a study of pediatric ulcerative colitis. Data came from immunoSEQ multiplex PCR; TCRdb stores just in-frame clones and leaves some out. The data contain roughly 16,000 clones, 70% to 80% of them singletons. Sequences were obtained from gut tissue. The receptors come from a boy younger than 18 who was a control in a study of pediatric ulcerative colitis. Both conserved end residues are part of each CDR3. The order of the fields is D gene, J gene, clone size, V gene, CDR3 DNA, CDR3 protein. D genes are given only for firm matches. The listing skips clone size in some rows; elsewhere it reads once, few, many or a size class.

D: -; J: TRBJ2-7; size: -; V: TRBV13; DNA: TGTGCCAGCAGCTTAGGGCAGGCGACCTACGAGCAGTACTTC; CDR3: CASSLGQATYEQYF
D: TRBD1; J: TRBJ2-5; size: -; V: TRBV27; DNA: TGTGCCAGCAGTTTACAGACAGGGGGTTGGGAGACCCAGTACTTC; CDR3: CASSLQTGGWETQYF
D: -; J: TRBJ1-1; size: -; V: TRBV6-1; DNA: TGTGCCAGCAGAGTCTCCGGCGGGAACACTGAAGCTTTCTTT; CDR3: CASRVSGGNTEAFF
D: -; J: TRBJ1-1; size: -; V: TRBV6-4; DNA: TGTGCCAGCAGTGATGGACAGACGACTGAAGCTTTCTTT; CDR3: CASSDGQTTEAFF
D: -; J: TRBJ2-2; size: -; V: TRBV6-4; DNA: TGTGCCAGCATTTATGGGACGCGGGACACCGGGGAGCTGTTTTTT; CDR3: CASIYGTRDTGELFF
D: -; J: TRBJ2-5; size: few; V: TRBV5-1; DNA: TGCGCCAGCAGCTTGAAGGGCCCAAGGGAGACCCAGTACTTC; CDR3: CASSLKGPRETQYF
D: -; J: TRBJ2-7; size: few; V: TRBV2; DNA: TGTGCCAGCAGAGAGGTCCCACAGAACTACGAGCAGTACTTC; CDR3: CASREVPQNYEQYF
D: TRBD1; J: TRBJ1-2; size: -; V: TRBV5-5; DNA: TGTGCCAGCAGCTTGACCCGGACAGGGAAGGAATATGGCTACACCTTC; CDR3: CASSLTRTGKEYGYTF
D: -; J: TRBJ1-5; size: -; V: TRBV10-2; DNA: TGCGCCAGCAAAGGACAGAGCAATCAGCCCCAGCATTTT; CDR3: CASKGQSNQPQHF
D: TRBD1; J: TRBJ1-2; size: -; V: TRBV12-5; DNA: TGTGCTAGTGGTAAAAAGACAGGGCCCTTTTATGATGGCTACACCTTC; CDR3: CASGKKTGPFYDGYTF
D: TRBD1; J: TRBJ1-2; size: -; V: TRBV29-1; DNA: TGCAGCGTTGAATCGGACAGGGAGGATGGCTACACCTTC; CDR3: CSVESDREDGYTF
D: -; J: TRBJ2-7; size: -; V: TRBV28; DNA: TGTGCCAGCAGTTCGGCGAACCCCTACGAGCAGTACTTC; CDR3: CASSSANPYEQYF
D: TRBD1; J: TRBJ1-4; size: once; V: TRBV11-2; DNA: TGTGCCAGCAGCCGCCCCTTGGGACAGGGGTCTCTCGCTAATGAAAAACTGTTTTTT; CDR3: CASSRPLGQGSLANEKLFF
D: -; J: TRBJ2-4; size: -; V: TRBV4-2; DNA: TGTGCCAGCAGCCAAGAGATGTCGCGGGGCAGAAACATTCAGTACTTC; CDR3: CASSQEMSRGRNIQYF
D: TRBD2; J: TRBJ2-1; size: -; V: TRBV6-5; DNA: TGTGCCAGCACCTCACTAGCGGGAGGGTACAATGAGCAGTTCTTC; CDR3: CASTSLAGGYNEQFF
D: TRBD2; J: TRBJ2-1; size: once; V: TRBV4-2; DNA: TGTGCCAGCAGCCAAGAATGGGCGGGAGGGCTAAACAATGAGCAGTTCTTC; CDR3: CASSQEWAGGLNNEQFF
D: TRBD1; J: TRBJ1-2; size: -; V: TRBV11-2; DNA: TGTGCCAGCAGCTTAGGACGCGACAGGGTATTTGGCTACACCTTC; CDR3: CASSLGRDRVFGYTF
D: TRBD1; J: TRBJ1-2; size: -; V: TRBV4-2; DNA: TGTGCCAGCAGCCAAGGACAGGGGGCAAAGAGCTATGGCTACACCTTC; CDR3: CASSQGQGAKSYGYTF
D: TRBD1; J: TRBJ1-5; size: -; V: TRBV7-2; DNA: TGTGCCAGCAGCCCCAACCCACACGGGACAGGGGGCGTCGATCAGCCCCAGCATTTT; CDR3: CASSPNPHGTGGVDQPQHF
D: -; J: TRBJ2-7; size: once; V: TRBV4-1; DNA: TGCGCCAGCAGCCAACTATACGGGAGCCACGAGCAGTACTTC; CDR3: CASSQLYGSHEQYF
D: TRBD1; J: TRBJ1-2; size: few; V: TRBV7-2; DNA: TGTGCCAGCAGCTCTCAGGGGGGAAATAACTATGGCTACACCTTC; CDR3: CASSSQGGNNYGYTF
D: -; J: TRBJ2-1; size: -; V: TRBV19; DNA: TGTGCCAGTGAGGCCCCCGGAATAGGGTACAATGAGCAGTTCTTC; CDR3: CASEAPGIGYNEQFF
D: -; J: TRBJ2-7; size: -; V: TRBV5-6; DNA: TGTGCCAGCAGCTTGGTTATTGGGGCAGGGGCTCGCGAGCAGTACTTC; CDR3: CASSLVIGAGAREQYF
D: TRBD1; J: TRBJ2-1; size: -; V: TRBV2; DNA: TGTGCCAGCAGTGAAGAACAGGGGTGGGTCAATGAGCAGTTCTTC; CDR3: CASSEEQGWVNEQFF
D: TRBD2; J: TRBJ2-7; size: -; V: TRBV7-2; DNA: TGTGCCAGCAGTCCCAGACTAGCGGGGGTATACGAGCAGTACTTC; CDR3: CASSPRLAGVYEQYF
D: -; J: TRBJ1-1; size: -; V: TRBV29-1; DNA: TGCAGCGTTGTCTTGGGATTGGACACTGAAGCTTTCTTT; CDR3: CSVVLGLDTEAFF
D: -; J: TRBJ2-3; size: -; V: TRBV7-2; DNA: TGTGCCAGCAGCCGATACACAGATACGCAGTATTTT; CDR3: CASSRYTDTQYF
D: -; J: TRBJ1-2; size: once; V: TRBV4-3; DNA: TGCGCCAGCAGCCAAGCTAGGGGAGGCTATGGCTACACCTTC; CDR3: CASSQARGGYGYTF
D: -; J: TRBJ1-1; size: -; V: TRBV5-4; DNA: TGTGCCAGCAGCCCGGGGGGGGAAACCACTGAAGCTTTCTTT; CDR3: CASSPGGETTEAFF
D: TRBD2; J: TRBJ2-3; size: -; V: TRBV5-1; DNA: TGCGCCAGCAGCTTAGCGGGGAGTCGCACAGATACGCAGTATTTT; CDR3: CASSLAGSRTDTQYF
D: TRBD1; J: TRBJ1-2; size: -; V: TRBV28; DNA: TGTGCCAGCAGTCCAACAGGGGTGCATGGCTACACCTTC; CDR3: CASSPTGVHGYTF
D: TRBD1; J: TRBJ1-5; size: -; V: TRBV15; DNA: TGTGCCACCAGCAGAGATGGGACAGGGAATCAGCCCCAGCATTTT; CDR3: CATSRDGTGNQPQHF
D: -; J: TRBJ1-6; size: -; V: TRBV6-5; DNA: TGTGCCAGCAGTTACCGGGCTCCCCATAATTCACCCCTCCACTTT; CDR3: CASSYRAPHNSPLHF